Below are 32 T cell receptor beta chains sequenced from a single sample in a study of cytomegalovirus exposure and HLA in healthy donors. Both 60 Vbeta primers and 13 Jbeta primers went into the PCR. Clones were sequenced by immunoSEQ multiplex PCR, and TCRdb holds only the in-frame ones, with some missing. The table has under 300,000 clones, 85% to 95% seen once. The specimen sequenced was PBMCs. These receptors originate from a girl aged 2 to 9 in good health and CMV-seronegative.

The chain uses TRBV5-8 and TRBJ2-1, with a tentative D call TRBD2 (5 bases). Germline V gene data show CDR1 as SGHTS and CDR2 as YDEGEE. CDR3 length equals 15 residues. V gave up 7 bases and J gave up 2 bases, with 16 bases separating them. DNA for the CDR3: TGTGCCAGCGGGGAGTCCTCGCGTACCTACAATGAGCAGTTCTTC. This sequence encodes CASGESSRTYNEQFF.

CDR3 nucleotides: TGTGCCAGCAGCTTGAGAATCAACGGGGGGCATGGAAAACTGTTTTTT. It is translated as CASSLRINGGHGKLFF. This chain connects TRBV7-9 to TRBJ1-4; the D gene is possibly TRBD1 (6 bases). The germline CDR1 and CDR2 sequences are SEHNR and FQNEAQ (reference sequence). This CDR3 spans 16 amino acids. V lost 3 bases and J lost 10, with 21 bases in between.

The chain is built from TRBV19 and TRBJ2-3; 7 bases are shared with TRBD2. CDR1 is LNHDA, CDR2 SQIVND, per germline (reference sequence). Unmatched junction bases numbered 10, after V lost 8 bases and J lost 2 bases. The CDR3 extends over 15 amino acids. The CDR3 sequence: CASSLLATYTDTQYF. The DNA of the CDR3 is TGTGCCAGTTCCCTACTAGCGACCTACACAGATACGCAGTATTTT.

The CDR3 DNA follows: TGTGCCAGCAGCTACAGGAGGGATAATGAAAAACTGTTTTTT. The encoded protein is CASSYRRDNEKLFF. The chain uses TRBV7-9 and TRBJ1-4; D is perhaps TRBD1 (5 bases). Trimming cost V 4 bases and J 4 bases, with 10 bases left between them. Germline V lookup: CDR1 SEHNR, CDR2 FQNEAQ (reference sequence). The CDR3 is 14 residues long.

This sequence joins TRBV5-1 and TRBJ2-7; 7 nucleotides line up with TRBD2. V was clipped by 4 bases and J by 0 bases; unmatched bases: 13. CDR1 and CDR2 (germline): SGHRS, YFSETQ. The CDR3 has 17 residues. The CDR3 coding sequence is TGCGCCAGCAGCGGGGGGGTAAGGGGCCAGAGCTCCTACGAGCAGTACTTC. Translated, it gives CASSGGVRGQSSYEQYF.

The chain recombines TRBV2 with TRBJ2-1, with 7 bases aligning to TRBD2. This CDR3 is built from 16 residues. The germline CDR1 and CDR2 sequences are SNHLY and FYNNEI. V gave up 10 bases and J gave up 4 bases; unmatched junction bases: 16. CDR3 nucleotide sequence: TGTGCCACCCAGCCCCCAGCGGGGCGGGCTTACAATGAGCAGTTCTTC. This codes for CATQPPAGRAYNEQFF.

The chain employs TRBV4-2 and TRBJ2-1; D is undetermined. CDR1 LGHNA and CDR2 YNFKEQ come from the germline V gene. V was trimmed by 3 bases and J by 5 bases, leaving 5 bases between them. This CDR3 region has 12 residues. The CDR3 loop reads CASSQADNEQFF. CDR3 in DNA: TGTGCCAGCAGCCAGGCCGACAATGAGCAGTTCTTC.

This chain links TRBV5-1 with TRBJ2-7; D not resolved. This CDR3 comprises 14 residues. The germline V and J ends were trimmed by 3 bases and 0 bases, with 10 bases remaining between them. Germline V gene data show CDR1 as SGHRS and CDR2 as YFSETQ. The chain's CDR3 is CASSSTTASYEQYF. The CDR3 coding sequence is TGCGCCAGCAGCTCTACGACTGCCTCCTACGAGCAGTACTTC.

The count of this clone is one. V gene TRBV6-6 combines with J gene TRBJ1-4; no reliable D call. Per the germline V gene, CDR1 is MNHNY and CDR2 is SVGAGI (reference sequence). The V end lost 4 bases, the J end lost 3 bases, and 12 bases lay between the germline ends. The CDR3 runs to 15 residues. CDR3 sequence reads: CASSSRGSANEKLFF. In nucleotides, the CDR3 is TGTGCCAGCAGTTCCCGAGGGTCAGCTAATGAAAAACTGTTTTTT.

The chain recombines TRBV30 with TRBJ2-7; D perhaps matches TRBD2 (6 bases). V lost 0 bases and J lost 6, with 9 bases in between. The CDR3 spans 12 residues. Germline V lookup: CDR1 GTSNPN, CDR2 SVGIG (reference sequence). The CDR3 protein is CAWSVGGPEQYF. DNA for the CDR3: TGTGCCTGGAGTGTTGGAGGGCCCGAGCAGTACTTC. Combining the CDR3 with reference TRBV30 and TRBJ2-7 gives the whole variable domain SQTIHQWPATLVQPVGSPLSLECTVEGTSNPNLYWYRQAAGRGLQLLFYSVGIGQISSEVPQNLSASRPQDRQFILSSKKLLLSDSGFYLCAWSVGGPEQYFGPGTRLTVT.

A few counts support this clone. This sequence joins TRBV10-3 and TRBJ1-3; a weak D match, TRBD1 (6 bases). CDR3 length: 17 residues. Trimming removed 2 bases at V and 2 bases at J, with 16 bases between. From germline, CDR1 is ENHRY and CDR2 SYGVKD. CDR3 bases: TGTGCCATCAGTGAGCAGACAGGACCCCCCGCTGGAAACACCATATATTTT. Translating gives CAISEQTGPPAGNTIYF.

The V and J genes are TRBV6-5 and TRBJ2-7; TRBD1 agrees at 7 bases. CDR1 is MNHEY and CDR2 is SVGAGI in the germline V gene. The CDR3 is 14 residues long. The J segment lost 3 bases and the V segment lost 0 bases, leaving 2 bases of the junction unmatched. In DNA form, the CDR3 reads TGTGCCAGCAGTTACTCGGGACAGATCTACGAGCAGTACTTC. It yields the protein CASSYSGQIYEQYF.

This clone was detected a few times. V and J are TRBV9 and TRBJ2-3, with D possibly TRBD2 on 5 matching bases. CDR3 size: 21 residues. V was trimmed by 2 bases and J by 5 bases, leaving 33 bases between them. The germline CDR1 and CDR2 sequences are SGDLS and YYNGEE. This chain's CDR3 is CASSVSRVALRPGLAEDTQYF. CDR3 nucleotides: TGTGCCAGCAGCGTCTCGCGGGTGGCTCTCCGGCCGGGCCTAGCAGAAGATACGCAGTATTTT. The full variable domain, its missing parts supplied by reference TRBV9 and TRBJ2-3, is DSGVTQTPKHLITATGQRVTLRCSPRSGDLSVYWYQQSLDQGLQFLIQYYNGEERAKGNILERFSAQQFPDLHSELNLSSLELGDSALYFCASSVSRVALRPGLAEDTQYFGPGTRLTVL.

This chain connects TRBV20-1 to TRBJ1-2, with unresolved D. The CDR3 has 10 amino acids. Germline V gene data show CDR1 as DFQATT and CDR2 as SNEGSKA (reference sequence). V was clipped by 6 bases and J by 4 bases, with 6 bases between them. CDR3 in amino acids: CSASPYGYTF. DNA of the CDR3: TGCAGTGCCTCTCCCTATGGCTACACCTTC.

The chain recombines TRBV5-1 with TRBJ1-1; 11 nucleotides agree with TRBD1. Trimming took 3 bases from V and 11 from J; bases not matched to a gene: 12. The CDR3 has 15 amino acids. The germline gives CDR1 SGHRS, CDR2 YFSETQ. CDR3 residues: CASSSRTGGRLEAFF. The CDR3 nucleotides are TGCGCCAGCAGCTCGAGGACAGGGGGCAGGCTGGAGGCTTTCTTT. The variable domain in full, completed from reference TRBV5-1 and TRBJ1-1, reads KAGVTQTPRYLIKTRGQQVTLSCSPISGHRSVSWYQQTPGQGLQFLFEYFSETQRNKGNFPGRFSGRQFSNSRSEMNVSTLELGDSALYLCASSSRTGGRLEAFFGQGTRLTVV.

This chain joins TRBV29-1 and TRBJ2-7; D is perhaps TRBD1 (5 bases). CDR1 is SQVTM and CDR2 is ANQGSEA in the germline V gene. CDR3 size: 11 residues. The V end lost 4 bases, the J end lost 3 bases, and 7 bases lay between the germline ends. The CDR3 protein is CSVGGRYEQYF. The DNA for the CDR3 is TGCAGCGTTGGGGGCCGCTACGAGCAGTACTTC.

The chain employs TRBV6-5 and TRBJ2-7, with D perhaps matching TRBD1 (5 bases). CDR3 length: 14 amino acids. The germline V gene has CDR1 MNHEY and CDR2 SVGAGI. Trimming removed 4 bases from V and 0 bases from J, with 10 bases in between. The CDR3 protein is CASSSQRGSYEQYF. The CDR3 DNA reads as TGTGCCAGCAGTTCTCAAAGGGGCTCCTACGAGCAGTACTTC.

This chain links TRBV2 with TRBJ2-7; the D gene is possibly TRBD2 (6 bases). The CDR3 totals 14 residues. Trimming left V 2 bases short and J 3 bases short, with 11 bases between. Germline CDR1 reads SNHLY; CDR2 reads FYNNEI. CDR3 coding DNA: TGTGCCAGCAGTGAAAGGGAGGACAACTACGAGCAGTACTTC. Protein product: CASSEREDNYEQYF.

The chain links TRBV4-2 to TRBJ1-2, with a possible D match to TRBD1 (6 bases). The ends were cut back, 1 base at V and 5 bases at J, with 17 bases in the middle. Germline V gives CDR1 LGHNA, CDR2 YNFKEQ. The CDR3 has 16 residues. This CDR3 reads CASSQGGVGAFYGYTF. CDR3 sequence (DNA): TGTGCCAGCAGCCAAGGGGGTGTGGGGGCGTTTTATGGCTACACCTTC.

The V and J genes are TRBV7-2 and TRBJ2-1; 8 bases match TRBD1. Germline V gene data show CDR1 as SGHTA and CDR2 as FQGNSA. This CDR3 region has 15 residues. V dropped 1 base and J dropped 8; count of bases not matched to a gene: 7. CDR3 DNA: TGTGCCAGCAGCTTAGGGACAGGGTATCACGATGAGCAGTTCTTC. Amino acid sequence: CASSLGTGYHDEQFF. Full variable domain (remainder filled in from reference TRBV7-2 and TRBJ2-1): GAGVSQSPSNKVTEKGKDVELRCDPISGHTALYWYRQSLGQGLEFLIYFQGNSAPDKSGLPSDRFSAERTGGSVSTLTIQRTQQEDSAVYLCASSLGTGYHDEQFFGPGTRLTVL.

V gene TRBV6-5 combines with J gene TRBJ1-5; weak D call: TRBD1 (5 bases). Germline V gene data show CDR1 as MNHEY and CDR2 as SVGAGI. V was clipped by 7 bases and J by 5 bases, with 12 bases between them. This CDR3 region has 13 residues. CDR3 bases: TGTGCCAGCACCCAGGGTGCGGATCAGCCCCAGCATTTT. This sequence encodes CASTQGADQPQHF.

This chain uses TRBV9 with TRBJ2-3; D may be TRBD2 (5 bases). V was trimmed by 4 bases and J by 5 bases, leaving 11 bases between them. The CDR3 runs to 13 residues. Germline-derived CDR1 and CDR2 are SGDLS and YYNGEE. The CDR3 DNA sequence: TGTGCCAGCAGCCCGGGAAGGTTAGATACGCAGTATTTT. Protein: CASSPGRLDTQYF.

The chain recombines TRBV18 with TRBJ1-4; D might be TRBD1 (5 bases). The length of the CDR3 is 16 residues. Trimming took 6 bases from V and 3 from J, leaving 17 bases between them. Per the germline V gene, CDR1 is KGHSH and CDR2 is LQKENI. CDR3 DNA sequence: TGTGCCAGCTCGCGGGACCGATCGGGTCCTAATGAAAAACTGTTTTTT. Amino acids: CASSRDRSGPNEKLFF.

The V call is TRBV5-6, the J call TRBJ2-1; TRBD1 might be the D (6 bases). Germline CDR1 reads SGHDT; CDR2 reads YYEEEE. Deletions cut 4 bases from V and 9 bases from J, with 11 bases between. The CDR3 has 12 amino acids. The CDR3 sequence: CASSATGFEQFF. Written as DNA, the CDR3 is TGTGCCAGCAGCGCCACAGGGTTTGAGCAGTTCTTC.

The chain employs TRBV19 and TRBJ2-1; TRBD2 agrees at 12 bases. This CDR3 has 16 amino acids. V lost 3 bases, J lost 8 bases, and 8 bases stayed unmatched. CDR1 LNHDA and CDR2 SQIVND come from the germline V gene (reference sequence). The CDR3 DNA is TGTGCCAGTAGTATGCCGACTAGCGGGAGATCCGATGAGCAGTTCTTC. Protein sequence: CASSMPTSGRSDEQFF. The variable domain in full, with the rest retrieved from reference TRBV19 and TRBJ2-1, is DGGITQSPKYLFRKEGQNVTLSCEQNLNHDAMYWYRQDPGQGLRLIYYSQIVNDFQKGDIAEGYSVSREKKESFPLTVTSAQKNPTAFYLCASSMPTSGRSDEQFFGPGTRLTVL.

This CDR3 reads CASSSGGAGYGYTF. CDR3 in DNA: TGTGCCAGTAGTAGTGGGGGGGCCGGCTATGGCTACACCTTC. The chain links TRBV19 to TRBJ1-2; TRBD1 might be the D (6 bases). V was shortened by 4 bases and J by 4 bases, with 13 bases between the two germline ends. Germline assignment: CDR1 LNHDA and CDR2 SQIVND (reference sequence). CDR3 size: 14 residues.

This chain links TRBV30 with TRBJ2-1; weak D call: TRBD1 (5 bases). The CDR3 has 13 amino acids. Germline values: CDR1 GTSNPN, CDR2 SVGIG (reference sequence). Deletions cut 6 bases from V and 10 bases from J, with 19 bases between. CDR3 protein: CACQGDSLKEQFF. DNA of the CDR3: TGTGCCTGCCAGGGTGACAGTCTGAAGGAGCAGTTCTTC.

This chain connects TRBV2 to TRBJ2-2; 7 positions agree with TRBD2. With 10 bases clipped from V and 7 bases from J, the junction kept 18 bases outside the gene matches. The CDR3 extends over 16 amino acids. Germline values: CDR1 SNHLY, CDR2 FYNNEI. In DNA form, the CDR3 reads TGTGCCACCCCTGGGGCGGGAGCCAGATTCCACGGGGAGCTGTTTTTT. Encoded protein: CATPGAGARFHGELFF.

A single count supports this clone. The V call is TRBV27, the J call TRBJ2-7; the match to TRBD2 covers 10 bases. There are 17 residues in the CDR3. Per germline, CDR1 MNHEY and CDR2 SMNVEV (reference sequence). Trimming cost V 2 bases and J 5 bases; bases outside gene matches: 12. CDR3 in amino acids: CASSLGGWGLAINEQYF. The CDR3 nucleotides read TGTGCCAGCAGTTTAGGGGGGTGGGGACTAGCGATCAACGAGCAGTACTTC.

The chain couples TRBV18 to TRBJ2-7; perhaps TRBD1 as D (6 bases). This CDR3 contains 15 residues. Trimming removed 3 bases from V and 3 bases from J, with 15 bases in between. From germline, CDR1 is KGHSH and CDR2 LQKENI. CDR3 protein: CASSPSRDTNYEQYF. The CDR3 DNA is TGTGCCAGCTCACCCTCACGGGACACAAACTACGAGCAGTACTTC.

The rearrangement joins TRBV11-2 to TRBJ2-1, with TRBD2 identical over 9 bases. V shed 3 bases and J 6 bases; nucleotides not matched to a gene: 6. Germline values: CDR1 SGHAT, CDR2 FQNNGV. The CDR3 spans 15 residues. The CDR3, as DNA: TGTGCCAGCAGCTTCCTAGCGGGGCCAGGCAATGAGCAGTTCTTC. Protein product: CASSFLAGPGNEQFF.

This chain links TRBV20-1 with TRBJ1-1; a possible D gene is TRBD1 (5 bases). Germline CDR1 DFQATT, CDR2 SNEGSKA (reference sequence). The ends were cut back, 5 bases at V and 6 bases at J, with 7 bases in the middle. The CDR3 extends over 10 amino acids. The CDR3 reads CSADSPEAFF. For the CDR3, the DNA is TGCAGTGCTGACAGCCCTGAAGCTTTCTTT.